Listed here is a single T cell receptor beta chain. The antigen it binds to is not known. No qualities accompany the bases; no much larger clone lies one base away. This entry belongs to a study of T cell responses to AZD1222 COVID-19 vaccine (dated by TCRdb to about 2021). For the study in its entirety: Because spike-specific TCR depth and breadth did not differ between the two schedules, AZD1222 recipients who got a second dose at roughly 4 weeks were pooled with those who got a second dose at roughly 12 weeks. Trial participants were enrolled by age into 18-55, 56-69 and 70-plus year subgroups, with approximately 150, 28 and 58 TCR-sequenced participants respectively. TCR sequencing covered over 230 trial participants: 200 to 220 given two doses of AZD1222 and 26 given two doses of MenACWY control vaccine. The paper as a whole reports these results and caveats: The 56-69-year group was small, and its depth increase did not reach significance, likely because of low power. Reportedly, almost half of the unique spike-specific TCRs recognized epitopes lying outside the regions that are mutated in the B.1.351 and B.1.1.7 variants. A significant rise in spike-specific TCR breadth and depth was observed after two AZD1222 doses relative to day 0 and relative to MenACWY recipients. Only five to seven AZD1222 recipients were SARS-CoV-2 seropositive at baseline, limiting conclusions about previously exposed vaccinees. No day 14 peak-response samples were available, so repertoires were characterized only after the peak T cell response. CD4 TCRs associated with the vaccine covered the entire spike protein, and the dominant responses were in regions 160-218 and 743-854. Participants were mostly white British, with more females than males. The authors suggested clonal diversity may have been underestimated.

The CDR3 regions of human TCRbeta chains were analyzed by immunosequencing. Per the original workflow: Repertoire TCRs were matched against a reference library of SARS-CoV-2-specific TCRs generated with the MIRA antigen-specificity platform. Breadth meant the fraction of unique TCRs that were SARS-CoV-2-associated, whereas depth meant the fraction of total T cells that were SARS-CoV-2-associated. Using the MIRA data, every spike-specific TCR was mapped to the spike region that the TCR reacted to and assigned to either a CD4 or a CD8 class. Log10-transformed breadth and depth values were compared by one-way ANOVA with Sidak's multiple comparisons tests. This is the immuneACCESS table as TCRdb keeps it, with only in-frame sequences that have V and J called. A part of the clones is gone; compared with another copy, unresolved V genes explain less than half, and the rest is unexplained. D and trimming come from the DNA, and the V and J calls and clone size come from that table. Counted in this sample were roughly 120,000 clones; approximately 84% of them appeared once. Around 7.2% of the sample is held by the ten biggest clonotypes.

The label giving this sample's time point can be read as: baseline before first vaccination. Vaccinee samples were obtained from the UK trials COV001 and COV002, which included a single-blind randomized controlled phase 2/3 trial of AZD1222 (ChAdOx1 nCoV-19) in healthy adults. For TCRbeta chain sequencing, PBMC samples were collected from trial participants at day 0 and at day 28 after the second dose. Deletion took 0 bases off V and 3 bases off J, with a span of 9 bases between the germline ends. Reading the germline V gene gives CDR1 MNHEY and CDR2 SVGAGI. The CDR3, cysteine through phenylalanine, is 14 amino acids long. The kept DNA is CDR3 alone, 42 bases in frame from the first base.

This receptor chain uses TRBV6-5 and TRBJ2-7; the best D guess is TRBD2, with 5 bases matching. This clonotype was obtained from an adult in good health. The material was peripheral blood, obtained on day 0 of AZD1222 vaccination. The bases read TGTGCCAGCAGTTACTCGGACGCGGGCTACGAGCAGTACTTC. Its protein product is CASSYSDAGYEQYF.